This T cell receptor beta chain was recovered during a study of T cells in localized non-small cell lung cancer. Study-wide results and limits: Longer overall survival accompanied higher blood T cell density. In uninvolved adjacent lung, T cell clonality reached its highest value, exceeding tumor. Since sequencing was restricted to only one region of the tumor, intratumor heterogeneity remains a possibility. There were a median 57 of the top 100 tumor clones appearing in adjacent lung.

Only in-frame clones appear in the TCRdb table, and some are missing; sequencing was by immunoSEQ multiplex PCR. The sample shows approximately 54,000 clones, roughly 90% of them seen only once. To note about this clone: Its antigen remains unidentified.

Germline V gene sequence: CDR1 MNHNY, CDR2 SVGAGI (reference sequence). The CDR3 is 16 residues long. V dropped 4 bases and J dropped 2; count of bases not matched to a gene: 7. The specimen was peripheral blood, collected before any cancer treatment. This chain connects TRBV6-6 to TRBJ1-5, with 8 nucleotides matching TRBD1. This TCR was sampled from a woman aged 35 to 70 with stage I lung adenocarcinoma. For the CDR3, the DNA is TGTGCCAGCAGTTCCTCCGACAGGGGACGCAATCAGCCCCAGCATTTT. It codes for CASSSSDRGRNQPQHF.